This T cell receptor beta chain is drawn from a study of blood T cell repertoires in COVID-19. Sequenced by immunoSEQ multiplex PCR; TCRdb stores in-frame clones only, minus some. Among around 200,000 clones listed, approximately 90% were seen once. CDR3 size: 15 residues. Sequences were obtained from peripheral blood. The receptor was isolated from a man aged 60 to 75 who had recovered from COVID-19. This sequence joins TRBV21-1 and TRBJ1-2. TRBV21-1 is flagged as a pseudogene. The CDR3, as DNA: TGTGCCAGCAGCAAAGTAGCGGCTAGTCGGGAGGGCTACACCTTC. This gives the protein CASSKVAASREGYTF.